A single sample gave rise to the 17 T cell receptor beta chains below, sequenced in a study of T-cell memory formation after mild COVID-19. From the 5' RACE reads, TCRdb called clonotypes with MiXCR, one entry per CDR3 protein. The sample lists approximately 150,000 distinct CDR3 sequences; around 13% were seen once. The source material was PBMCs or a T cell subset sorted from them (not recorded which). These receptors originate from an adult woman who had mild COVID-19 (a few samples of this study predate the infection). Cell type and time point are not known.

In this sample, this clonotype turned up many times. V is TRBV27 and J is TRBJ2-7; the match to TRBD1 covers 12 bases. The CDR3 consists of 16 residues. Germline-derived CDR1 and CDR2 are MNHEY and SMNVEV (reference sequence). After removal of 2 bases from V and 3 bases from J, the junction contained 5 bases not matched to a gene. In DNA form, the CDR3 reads TGTGCCAGCAGTTTAAGAGGGACAGGGGGCCGCTACGAGCAGTACTTC. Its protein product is CASSLRGTGGRYEQYF.

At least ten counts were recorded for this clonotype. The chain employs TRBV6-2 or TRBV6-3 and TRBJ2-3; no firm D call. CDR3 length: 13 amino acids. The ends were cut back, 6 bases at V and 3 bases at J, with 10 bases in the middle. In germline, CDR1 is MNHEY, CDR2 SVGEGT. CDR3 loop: CASSLTETDTQYF. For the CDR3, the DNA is TGTGCCAGCAGCCTGACCGAGACAGATACGCAGTATTTT.

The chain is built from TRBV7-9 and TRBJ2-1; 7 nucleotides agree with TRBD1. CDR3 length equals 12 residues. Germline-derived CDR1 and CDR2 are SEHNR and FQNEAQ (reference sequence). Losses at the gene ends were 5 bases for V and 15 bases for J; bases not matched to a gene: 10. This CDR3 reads CASSQDRGRPFF. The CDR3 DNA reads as TGTGCCAGCAGCCAAGATAGGGGGCGACCGTTCTTC.

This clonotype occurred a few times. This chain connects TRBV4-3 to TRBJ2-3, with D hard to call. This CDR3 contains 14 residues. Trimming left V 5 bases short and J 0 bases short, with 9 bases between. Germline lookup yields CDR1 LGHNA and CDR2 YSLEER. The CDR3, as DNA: TGCGCCAGCAGCTCGGTGACTAGCACAGATACGCAGTATTTT. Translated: CASSSVTSTDTQYF.

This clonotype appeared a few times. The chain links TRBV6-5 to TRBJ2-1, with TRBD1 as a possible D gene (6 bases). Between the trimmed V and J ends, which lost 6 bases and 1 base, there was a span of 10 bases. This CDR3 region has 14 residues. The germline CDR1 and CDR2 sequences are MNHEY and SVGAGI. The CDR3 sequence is CASRNRASYNEQFF. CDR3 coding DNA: TGTGCCAGCAGAAACAGGGCTTCCTACAATGAGCAGTTCTTC.

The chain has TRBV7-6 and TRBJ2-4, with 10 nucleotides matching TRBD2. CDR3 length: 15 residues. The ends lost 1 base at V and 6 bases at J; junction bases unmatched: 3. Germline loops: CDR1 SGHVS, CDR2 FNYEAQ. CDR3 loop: CASSLGASGGNIQYF. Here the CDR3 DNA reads TGTGCCAGCAGCTTAGGCGCTAGCGGGGGAAACATTCAGTACTTC.

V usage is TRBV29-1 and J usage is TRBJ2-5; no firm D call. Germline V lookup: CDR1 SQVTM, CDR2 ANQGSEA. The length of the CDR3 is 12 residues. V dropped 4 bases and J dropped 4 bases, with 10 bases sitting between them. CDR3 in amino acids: CSVGPGGETQYF. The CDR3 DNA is TGCAGCGTTGGGCCCGGCGGAGAGACCCAGTACTTC.

CDR3 nucleotides: TGTGCCAGCAGTAAGAGTTACGGGGGTGGGCAAGAGACCCAGTACTTC. Translation: CASSKSYGGGQETQYF. V and J are TRBV12-3 or TRBV12-4 and TRBJ2-5; the D gene is possibly TRBD2 (6 bases). The CDR3 loop spans 16 amino acids. The V and J ends lost 5 bases and 2 bases respectively, with 18 bases between them.

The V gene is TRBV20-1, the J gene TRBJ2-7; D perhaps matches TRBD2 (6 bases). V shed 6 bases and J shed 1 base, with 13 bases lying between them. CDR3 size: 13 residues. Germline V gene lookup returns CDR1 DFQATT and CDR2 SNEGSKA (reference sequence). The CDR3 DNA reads TGCAGTGCGGAGGGGCGGTTGTCCTACGAGCAGTACTTC. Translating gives CSAEGRLSYEQYF.

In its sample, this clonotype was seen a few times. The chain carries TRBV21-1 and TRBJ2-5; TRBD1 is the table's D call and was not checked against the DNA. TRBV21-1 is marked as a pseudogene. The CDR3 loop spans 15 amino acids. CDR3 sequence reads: CASSKPERGGETQYF. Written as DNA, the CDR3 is TGTGCCAGCAGCAAACCGGAGCGTGGGGGGGAGACCCAGTACTTC.

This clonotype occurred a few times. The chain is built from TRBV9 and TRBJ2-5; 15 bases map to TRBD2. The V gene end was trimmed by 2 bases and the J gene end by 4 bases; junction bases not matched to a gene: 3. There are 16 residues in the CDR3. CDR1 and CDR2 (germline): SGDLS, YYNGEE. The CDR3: CASSVPGLAGGETQYF. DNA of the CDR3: TGTGCCAGCAGCGTCCCGGGACTAGCGGGAGGAGAGACCCAGTACTTC.

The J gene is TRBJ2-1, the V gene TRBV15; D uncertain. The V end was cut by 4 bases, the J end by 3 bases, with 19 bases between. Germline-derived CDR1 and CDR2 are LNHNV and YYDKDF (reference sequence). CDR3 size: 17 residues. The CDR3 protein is CATSNVRGRQVYNEQFF. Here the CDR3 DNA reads TGTGCCACCAGCAACGTTCGTGGTAGGCAGGTCTACAATGAGCAGTTCTTC.

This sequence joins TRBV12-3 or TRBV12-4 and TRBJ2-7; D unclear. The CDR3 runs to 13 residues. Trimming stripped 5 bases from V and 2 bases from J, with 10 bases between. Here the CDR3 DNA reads TGTGCCAGCAGTGAGACCGTCGCCTACGAGCAGTACTTC. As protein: CASSETVAYEQYF.

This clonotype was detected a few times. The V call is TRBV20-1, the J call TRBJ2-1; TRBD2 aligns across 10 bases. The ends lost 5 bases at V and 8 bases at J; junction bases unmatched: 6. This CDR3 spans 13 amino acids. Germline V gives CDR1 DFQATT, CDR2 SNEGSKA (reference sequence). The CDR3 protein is CSAEREGLYEQFF. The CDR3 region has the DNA TGCAGTGCTGAGCGGGAGGGCCTCTATGAGCAGTTCTTC.

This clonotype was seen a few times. DNA of the CDR3: TGTGCCAGCAGCACAGGACAGGGGGCCTTAACACATGGCTACACCTTC. Protein sequence: CASSTGQGALTHGYTF. The chain is built from TRBV5-4 and TRBJ1-2, with 11 bases fitting TRBD1. V dropped 4 bases and J dropped 6; count of bases not matched to a gene: 11. The germline V gene has CDR1 SGHNT and CDR2 YYREEE (reference sequence). This CDR3 is 16 amino acids long. Looking up the rest from reference TRBV5-4 and TRBJ1-2 gives the full variable domain: ETGVTQSPTHLIKTRGQQVTLRCSSQSGHNTVSWYQQALGQGPQFIFQYYREEENGRGNFPPRFSGLQFPNYSSELNVNALELDDSALYLCASSTGQGALTHGYTFGSGTRLTVV.

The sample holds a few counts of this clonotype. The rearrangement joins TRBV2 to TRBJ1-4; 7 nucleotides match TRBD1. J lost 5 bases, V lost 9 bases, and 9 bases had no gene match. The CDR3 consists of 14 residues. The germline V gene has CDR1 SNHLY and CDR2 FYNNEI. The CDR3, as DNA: TGTGCCAGTTTACGGGACAGCTTCAATGAAAAACTGTTTTTT. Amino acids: CASLRDSFNEKLFF. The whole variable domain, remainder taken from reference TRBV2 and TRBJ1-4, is EPEVTQTPSHQVTQMGQEVILRCVPISNHLYFYWYRQILGQKVEFLVSFYNNEISEKSEIFDDQFSVERPDGSNFTLKIRSTKLEDSAMYFCASLRDSFNEKLFFGSGTQLSVL.

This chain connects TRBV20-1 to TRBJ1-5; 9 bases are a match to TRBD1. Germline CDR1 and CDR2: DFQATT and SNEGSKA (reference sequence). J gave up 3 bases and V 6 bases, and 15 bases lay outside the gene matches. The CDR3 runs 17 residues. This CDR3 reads CSARLSQGALDNQPQHF. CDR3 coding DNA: TGCAGTGCCAGGCTGTCACAGGGGGCCCTCGACAATCAGCCCCAGCATTTT.